Listed below are T cell receptor beta chains from one sample, sequenced in a study of shared clonotypes between healthy human individuals. Generated by immunoSEQ multiplex PCR, the TCRdb table keeps only in-frame clones and is missing some. Here the sample spans fewer than 1.6 million clones, just under 99% being singletons. The sequenced sample consisted of naive CD4+ T cells sorted from blood. Receptors originate from a man younger than 40 in good health. CDR3s leave out the opening cysteine and the closing phenylalanine or tryptophan.

V gene	J gene	CDR3 protein
TRBV10-3	TRBJ2-7	AISEQVGWVYEQY
TRBV7-9	TRBJ2-7	ASSLANSYEQY
TRBV5-5	TRBJ2-7	ASSSRGFYEQY
TRBV7-7	TRBJ2-3	ASSLGTGAGDTQY
TRBV10-2	TRBJ2-3	ASSSRGDSTDTQY
TRBV7-6	TRBJ2-7	ASSQGTFRSYEQY
TRBV18	TRBJ2-5	ASSRGQGRETQY
TRBV9	TRBJ1-5	ASSVDVSNQPQH
TRBV28	TRBJ2-3	ASSQGGSDTQY
TRBV11-2	TRBJ2-5	ASSLVGSSETQY
TRBV6-1	TRBJ1-5	ASRDGTGFNQPQH
TRBV28	TRBJ2-7	ASSPIIPYEQY
TRBV18	TRBJ1-2	ASSPIAAAHGYT
TRBV5-6	TRBJ2-3	ASSLATRLDTQY
TRBV7-9	TRBJ1-4	ASSSSRGALNEKLF
TRBV6-1	TRBJ2-1	ASSEGGRAVNSRNEQF
TRBV5-4	TRBJ2-7	ASSLDPAGGVRYEQY
TRBV7-9	TRBJ2-7	ASSLTSGGIDH
TRBV6-4	TRBJ1-1	ASSVSGGLNTEAF
TRBV2	TRBJ2-3	ASRKDTSTDTQY